Below are 32 T cell receptor beta chains sequenced from a single sample in a study of CD4+ T cells in melanoma (dated by TCRdb to between 2021 and 2024). The protocol used for the library was the immunoSEQ multiplex PCR assay. The immuneACCESS repertoire file appears here via TCRdb, limited to in-frame rearrangements. These files lack a portion of the clones; in checked studies, under half of the deficit traces to unresolved V genes, and the cause of the others is not known. This sample has about 120,000 clones in its table, and about 90% of those were observed once. The ten largest clones represent 3.3% of the sample. The specimen was peripheral blood. The receptors shown here come from a human donor with melanoma.

The V and J genes are TRBV5-1 and TRBJ2-1, with D possibly being TRBD1 (6 bases). The germline gives CDR1 SGHRS, CDR2 YFSETQ. This CDR3 contains 15 residues. V dropped 0 bases and J dropped 10 bases, with 17 bases sitting between them. CDR3 bases: TGCGCCAGCAGCTTGGATGGGGAACAGGGCAGGGAGCAGTTCTTC. It yields the protein CASSLDGEQGREQFF.

The chain uses TRBV11-1 and TRBJ2-1, with TRBD2 matching 10 bases. The CDR3 spans 13 residues. Germline V lookup: CDR1 SGHAT, CDR2 FQDESV (reference sequence). The V gene end was trimmed by 4 bases and the J gene end by 9 bases; junction bases not matched to a gene: 3. The CDR3, as DNA: TGTGCCAGCAGCTCCGGGACTAGCGTTGAGCAGTTCTTC. Its translation is CASSSGTSVEQFF.

The chain recombines TRBV11-2 with TRBJ1-6; D uncertain. Germline CDR1 reads SGHAT; CDR2 reads FQNNGV. This CDR3 spans 16 amino acids. V lost 2 bases to trimming and J lost 7 bases, with 15 bases between them. Here the CDR3 reads CASSLRPGFRNSPLHF. The CDR3 nucleotides are TGTGCCAGCAGCTTACGTCCAGGATTTCGCAATTCACCCCTCCACTTT.

The chain links TRBV19 to TRBJ2-3; a weak D match, TRBD2 (6 bases). This CDR3 is built from 15 residues. CDR1 and CDR2 from the germline V gene are LNHDA and SQIVND (reference sequence). V was trimmed by 4 bases and J by 4 bases, leaving 15 bases between them. In DNA, the CDR3 is TGTGCCAGTAGTAGGTCGGGGGTATCGGCAGATACGCAGTATTTT. Translating it yields CASSRSGVSADTQYF.

J is TRBJ2-2 and V is TRBV9; 9 nucleotides align to TRBD1. Looked up from germline, CDR1 is SGDLS and CDR2 is YYNGEE. There are 15 residues in the CDR3. Germline trimming cut 4 bases from V and 5 bases from J; bases unmatched to any gene: 6. CDR3 protein: CASSSHRGQTGELFF. CDR3 DNA: TGTGCCAGCAGCTCACACAGGGGGCAGACCGGGGAGCTGTTTTTT.

The J gene is TRBJ1-3, the V gene TRBV11-2; D gene ambiguous. V lost 5 bases to trimming and J lost 7 bases, with 18 bases between them. Germline V gives CDR1 SGHAT, CDR2 FQNNGV. This CDR3 has 15 residues. The DNA of the CDR3 is TGTGCCAGCAGCCCGGAGCCGGGAGGGTGGAACACCATATATTTT. Protein sequence: CASSPEPGGWNTIYF. Variable domain in full (rest from reference TRBV11-2 and TRBJ1-3): EAGVAQSPRYKIIEKRQSVAFWCNPISGHATLYWYQQILGQGPKLLIQFQNNGVVDDSQLPKDRFSAERLKGVDSTLKIQPAKLEDSAVYLCASSPEPGGWNTIYFGEGSWLTVV.

The chain joins TRBV28 to TRBJ2-1, with TRBD1 matching 7 bases. Germline V gene sequence: CDR1 MDHEN, CDR2 SYDVKM. The trim removed 5 bases at V and 10 bases at J, leaving 11 bases unmatched. The CDR3 covers 14 residues. The DNA for the CDR3 is TGTGCCAGCAGTCTGAGGACAGGACCCCTCGAGCAGTTCTTC. It translates to CASSLRTGPLEQFF.

The CDR3 nucleotides read TGCAGTGCTCCCAGGGGGGAGCAGTTCTTC. Protein sequence: CSAPRGEQFF. This sequence joins TRBV20-1 and TRBJ2-1, with 7 bases that match TRBD1. The CDR3 runs 10 residues. The V gene's germline CDR1 is DFQATT and CDR2 SNEGSKA (reference sequence). The V segment lost 5 bases and the J segment 10 bases; nucleotides outside the gene matches: 2.

V usage is TRBV23-1 and J usage is TRBJ2-7; D possibly corresponds to TRBD2 (8 bases). TRBV23-1 is flagged as an ORF with uncertain function. Trimming pared 6 bases from V and 3 bases from J, leaving 39 bases between. The CDR3 contains 22 residues. The CDR3 DNA follows: TGCGCCAGCAGCCGACAGGGCTTACGCGTCAAAAATAAGCGGGAGCCCCTCTACGAGCAGTACTTC. It translates to CASSRQGLRVKNKREPLYEQYF.

V and J are TRBV5-1 and TRBJ2-1; D ambiguous. CDR3 length: 16 residues. Trimming took 2 bases from V and 1 from J, leaving 13 bases between them. Germline CDR1 is SGHRS and CDR2 is YFSETQ. The CDR3 DNA follows: TGCGCCAGCAGCTTCCGACGGCCGGATTCCTACAATGAGCAGTTCTTC. Protein product: CASSFRRPDSYNEQFF. Based on the CDR3 plus reference TRBV5-1 and TRBJ2-1, the full variable domain is KAGVTQTPRYLIKTRGQQVTLSCSPISGHRSVSWYQQTPGQGLQFLFEYFSETQRNKGNFPGRFSGRQFSNSRSEMNVSTLELGDSALYLCASSFRRPDSYNEQFFGPGTRLTVL.

The rearrangement joins TRBV19 to TRBJ1-1, with D unclear. V lost 1 base and J lost 1, with 10 bases in between. This CDR3 region has 15 residues. Germline V lookup: CDR1 LNHDA, CDR2 SQIVND (reference sequence). In nucleotides, the CDR3 is TGTGCCAGTAGTATAGTCGGTATCGAGAACACTGAAGCTTTCTTT. Amino acid sequence: CASSIVGIENTEAFF.

The V call is TRBV7-8, the J call TRBJ1-5; 7 bases are shared with TRBD1. This CDR3 comprises 19 residues. V lost 1 base and J lost 0; bases outside the gene matches: 12. Looked up from germline, CDR1 is SGHVS and CDR2 is FQNEAQ. As DNA, the CDR3 is TGTGCCAGCAGCTTAGGGGGGCGGGACAGCGCTTATAGCAATCAGCCCCAGCATTTT. It encodes CASSLGGRDSAYSNQPQHF.

The rearrangement links TRBV18 to TRBJ2-3; 10 bases agree with TRBD1. CDR1 is KGHSH and CDR2 is LQKENI in the germline V gene. The ends lost 6 bases at V and 5 bases at J; junction bases unmatched: 8. The CDR3 spans 15 residues. DNA of the CDR3: TGTGCCAGCTCGACAGGGGGCCCGCCGGAAGATACGCAGTATTTT. It is translated as CASSTGGPPEDTQYF. Drawing the rest from reference TRBV18 and TRBJ2-3, the complete variable domain is NAGVMQNPRHLVRRRGQEARLRCSPMKGHSHVYWYRQLPEEGLKFMVYLQKENIIDESGMPKERFSAEFPKEGPSILRIQQVVRGDSAAYFCASSTGGPPEDTQYFGPGTRLTVL.

The chain couples TRBV4-2 to TRBJ2-7, with unresolved D. This CDR3 contains 14 residues. Trimming took 0 bases from V and 3 from J, leaving 9 bases between them. Per germline, CDR1 LGHNA and CDR2 YNFKEQ. CDR3 coding DNA: TGTGCCAGCAGCCAAGAATGGCAGAACTACGAGCAGTACTTC. Amino acids: CASSQEWQNYEQYF.

The rearrangement links TRBV10-3 to TRBJ1-1, with TRBD1 matching 7 bases. Per the germline V gene, CDR1 is ENHRY and CDR2 is SYGVKD. The ends lost 6 bases at V and 4 bases at J; junction bases unmatched: 5. The CDR3 is 13 residues long. The CDR3 loop reads CAIRTGLFTEAFF. The CDR3, as DNA: TGTGCCATCAGGACAGGGCTGTTCACTGAAGCTTTCTTT.

The chain carries TRBV29-1 and TRBJ2-3; D may correspond to TRBD1 or TRBD2 (5 bases each). Germline lookup yields CDR1 SQVTM and CDR2 ANQGSEA. CDR3 length: 12 amino acids. Trimming removed 7 bases at V and 4 bases at J, with 12 bases between. CDR3 loop: CSGRDGADTQYF. CDR3 nucleotides: TGCAGCGGCCGGGACGGAGCAGATACGCAGTATTTT.

The chain couples TRBV6-1 to TRBJ1-1; 11 bases are a match to TRBD1. This CDR3 has 15 residues. Germline CDR1 MNHNS, CDR2 SASEGT. After removal of 5 bases from V and 3 bases from J, the junction contained 5 bases not matched to a gene. Written as DNA, the CDR3 is TGTGCCAGCAGTCCCGGGACAGGGGGAGACACTGAAGCTTTCTTT. It yields the protein CASSPGTGGDTEAFF.

This chain uses TRBV7-2 with TRBJ2-2; D is ambiguous. The CDR3 spans 14 residues. V was pared by 0 bases and J by 13 bases, with 15 bases between. Germline V gene sequence: CDR1 SGHTA, CDR2 FQGNSA. The CDR3 here is CASSLAGPQWGLFF. DNA of the CDR3: TGTGCCAGCAGCTTAGCGGGCCCTCAATGGGGGCTGTTTTTT.

This chain connects TRBV9 to TRBJ2-7; D remains ambiguous. The CDR3 is 13 amino acids. With 0 bases removed from V and 3 bases from J, the gap between germline ends came to 7 bases. Germline CDR1 SGDLS, CDR2 YYNGEE. CDR3 nucleotides: TGTGCCAGCAGCGTAGAACTGGGCTACGAGCAGTACTTC. This gives the protein CASSVELGYEQYF.

This chain uses TRBV29-1 with TRBJ1-1; D remains unclear. Trimming removed 4 bases from V and 1 base from J, with 10 bases in between. The CDR3 length is 13 residues. The V gene's germline CDR1 is SQVTM and CDR2 ANQGSEA. CDR3 DNA sequence: TGCAGCGTTGCTCCGACGGGGAACACTGAAGCTTTCTTT. This translates into CSVAPTGNTEAFF.

The chain combines TRBV20-1 with TRBJ2-5, with no clear D. Per germline, CDR1 DFQATT and CDR2 SNEGSKA (reference sequence). Trimming stripped 6 bases from V and 2 bases from J, with 7 bases between. CDR3 length: 11 residues. DNA of the CDR3: TGCAGTGCCGGCGGTCAAGAGACCCAGTACTTC. Protein product: CSAGGQETQYF.

The CDR3 nucleotides read TGTGCCAGCCAATGGGGGGCCGAAAAACTGTTTTTT. Its protein is CASQWGAEKLFF. The chain uses TRBV28 and TRBJ1-4; D might be TRBD1 (6 bases). This CDR3 is 12 amino acids long. Deletions cut 8 bases from V and 8 bases from J, with 12 bases between. CDR1 and CDR2 from the germline V gene are MDHEN and SYDVKM.

The J gene is TRBJ2-6, the V gene TRBV7-3; possibly TRBD1 or TRBD2 for D (5 bases each). The length of the CDR3 is 16 residues. The germline V gene has CDR1 SGHTA and CDR2 FQGTGA. With 0 bases removed from V and 2 bases from J, the gap between germline ends came to 8 bases. CDR3 residues: CASSLTMGAGANVLTF. As DNA, the CDR3 is TGTGCCAGCAGCTTAACAATGGGGGCTGGGGCCAACGTCCTGACTTTC.

This clone has just a few counts. J is TRBJ2-1 and V is TRBV9; D possibly corresponds to TRBD2 (6 bases). The CDR3 sequence is 13 residues long. V was cut by 7 bases and J by 0 bases, with 8 bases left in between. Germline V CDR1 and CDR2: SGDLS, YYNGEE. The CDR3 region has the DNA TGTGCCAGCGGGCGGGACTCCTACAATGAGCAGTTCTTC. Its translation is CASGRDSYNEQFF. Full variable domain (rest looked up from reference TRBV9 and TRBJ2-1): DSGVTQTPKHLITATGQRVTLRCSPRSGDLSVYWYQQSLDQGLQFLIQYYNGEERAKGNILERFSAQQFPDLHSELNLSSLELGDSALYFCASGRDSYNEQFFGPGTRLTVL.

The rearrangement joins TRBV19 to TRBJ1-5, with D possibly TRBD1 on 5 matching bases. The CDR3 extends over 14 amino acids. Germline CDR1 LNHDA, CDR2 SQIVND (reference sequence). Trimming removed 10 bases from V and 0 bases from J, with 13 bases in between. CDR3: CATEQANSNQPQHF. The CDR3 nucleotides read TGTGCCACCGAACAGGCGAATAGCAATCAGCCCCAGCATTTT.

J is TRBJ2-7 and V is TRBV19, with 9 positions matching TRBD1. The CDR3 is 14 residues long. Per the germline V gene, CDR1 is LNHDA and CDR2 is SQIVND (reference sequence). Trimming took 0 bases from V and 6 from J; bases not matched to a gene: 3. DNA for the CDR3: TGTGCCAGTAGTATAGAGGACAGGGGACGCGAGCAGTACTTC. Residues: CASSIEDRGREQYF.

The rearrangement links TRBV5-4 to TRBJ2-3; 9 bases fit TRBD1. This CDR3 is 18 amino acids long. With 6 bases clipped from V and 1 base from J, the junction kept 15 bases outside the gene matches. The V gene's germline CDR1 is SGHNT and CDR2 YYREEE (reference sequence). The CDR3 region has the DNA TGTGCCAGCACCCCGGGACAGGGAATAATATTGGGCACAGATACGCAGTATTTT. Translating it yields CASTPGQGIILGTDTQYF. Looking up the rest from reference TRBV5-4 and TRBJ2-3 gives the full variable domain: ETGVTQSPTHLIKTRGQQVTLRCSSQSGHNTVSWYQQALGQGPQFIFQYYREEENGRGNFPPRFSGLQFPNYSSELNVNALELDDSALYLCASTPGQGIILGTDTQYFGPGTRLTVL.

The chain has TRBV27 and TRBJ2-7; no reliable D call. The CDR3 length is 12 residues. CDR1 and CDR2 (germline): MNHEY, SMNVEV (reference sequence). Trimming cost V 9 bases and J 6 bases, with 15 bases left between them. CDR3 sequence: CASSGLHSEQYF. As DNA, the CDR3 is TGTGCCAGTAGTGGGCTTCATTCCGAGCAGTACTTC.

The chain links TRBV27 to TRBJ2-2, with D tentatively TRBD2 (6 bases). Germline V gene lookup returns CDR1 MNHEY and CDR2 SMNVEV (reference sequence). Trimming removed 3 bases from V and 7 bases from J, with 12 bases in between. The CDR3 length is 14 residues. The CDR3 protein is CASSFRVEGGELFF. The CDR3, as DNA: TGTGCCAGCAGTTTTAGGGTGGAGGGCGGGGAGCTGTTTTTT.

This clone was seen just once. The genes are TRBV2 and TRBJ2-6; tentative D call: TRBD1 (5 bases). CDR3 length: 17 residues. Germline V CDR1 and CDR2: SNHLY, FYNNEI. Trimming took off 5 bases at V and 0 bases at J, with 14 bases between the two ends. CDR3 nucleotides: TGTGCCAGCAGTAAAACAGGTCTAGGCTCTGGGGCCAACGTCCTGACTTTC. This encodes CASSKTGLGSGANVLTF.

This clone came up once. The chain carries TRBV6-1 and TRBJ2-2; D not resolved. The germline gives CDR1 MNHNS, CDR2 SASEGT. The length of the CDR3 is 15 residues. The V end was cut by 4 bases, the J end by 4 bases, with 13 bases between. The CDR3 bases are TGTGCCAGCAGTGGTCTCTCGTTGGGCACCGGGGAGCTGTTTTTT. Translating gives CASSGLSLGTGELFF.

The genes are TRBV28 and TRBJ1-2, with D perhaps matching TRBD1 (6 bases). The germline gives CDR1 MDHEN, CDR2 SYDVKM. V lost 6 bases and J 3 bases, leaving 17 bases between the germline ends. CDR3 length: 15 residues. The CDR3 bases are TGTGCCAGCAGCCAAACAGGGACGGCTCACTATGGCTACACCTTC. Amino acid sequence: CASSQTGTAHYGYTF.